The 19 T cell receptor beta chains presented below share a single source sample, sequenced in a study of T-cell reconstitution after alpha-beta-depleted transplantation in children. Preparing the TCRbeta library involved the use of unique molecular identifiers. MiXCR, run by TCRdb on the PCR reads, gives a single entry per CDR3 protein. The table records about 600,000 distinct CDR3 sequences, 10% to 15% of them present only once. The specimen comprised PBMCs, mostly from graft donor cells, sampled 360 days after TCRalphabeta/CD19-depleted stem cell transplant. These receptors were collected from a male patient younger than 18 who had a stem cell transplant for acute myeloid leukemia, so the T cells may come from the graft donor.

The table lists this clonotype with a few counts. The chain uses TRBV12-3 or TRBV12-4 and TRBJ2-4; possibly TRBD2 for D (5 bases). The germline V and J ends were trimmed by 6 bases and 2 bases, with 17 bases remaining between them. There are 16 residues in the CDR3. The CDR3 is CASSYTSPGTKNIQYF. In DNA, the CDR3 is TGTGCCAGCAGCTACACGAGCCCGGGGACCAAAAACATTCAGTACTTC.

This clonotype turned up a few times. The rearrangement uses TRBV12-3 or TRBV12-4 and TRBJ1-1; 7 bases agree with TRBD1. CDR3 length: 15 amino acids. With 6 bases clipped from V and 2 bases from J, the junction kept 9 bases outside the gene matches. For the CDR3, the DNA is TGTGCCAGCAGCCTCGACAGGGTTTCTAACACTGAAGCTTTCTTT. It codes for CASSLDRVSNTEAFF.

This clonotype was detected a few times. The J gene is TRBJ2-3, the V gene TRBV30, with D possibly being TRBD2 (6 bases). Germline CDR1 GTSNPN, CDR2 SVGIG (reference sequence). The germline V and J ends were trimmed by 0 bases and 3 bases, with 10 bases remaining between them. The CDR3 loop spans 14 amino acids. This chain's CDR3 is CAWSVSGRTDTQYF. The DNA for the CDR3 is TGTGCCTGGAGTGTATCCGGGAGAACAGATACGCAGTATTTT.

This clonotype was found many times. The chain couples TRBV10-3 to TRBJ2-5, with 10 bases lining up with TRBD1. CDR3 size: 16 residues. Germline V gives CDR1 ENHRY, CDR2 SYGVKD. With 5 bases clipped from V and 9 bases from J, the junction kept 15 bases outside the gene matches. The CDR3 reads CAISTTGTGDPQAQYF. The CDR3 DNA follows: TGTGCCATCAGTACGACCGGGACAGGGGATCCCCAGGCCCAGTACTTC.

The chain combines TRBV9 with TRBJ2-7, with D possibly TRBD2 on 6 matching bases. The CDR3 has 14 amino acids. V shed 1 base and J shed 5 bases, with 13 bases lying between them. Germline V gene data show CDR1 as SGDLS and CDR2 as YYNGEE. This CDR3 is CASSVLGSVDEQYF. DNA of the CDR3: TGTGCCAGCAGCGTACTCGGGAGCGTAGACGAGCAGTACTTC.

Ten or more counts support this clonotype. V usage is TRBV5-1 and J usage is TRBJ2-7, with 10 bases identical to TRBD2. Germline V lookup: CDR1 SGHRS, CDR2 YFSETQ. The CDR3 runs 17 residues. V dropped 0 bases and J dropped 0; count of bases not matched to a gene: 6. The CDR3 DNA is TGCGCCAGCAGCTTGGACGGGACTAGCGCTCGCTCCTACGAGCAGTACTTC. It codes for CASSLDGTSARSYEQYF. Drawing the rest from reference TRBV5-1 and TRBJ2-7, the complete variable domain is KAGVTQTPRYLIKTRGQQVTLSCSPISGHRSVSWYQQTPGQGLQFLFEYFSETQRNKGNFPGRFSGRQFSNSRSEMNVSTLELGDSALYLCASSLDGTSARSYEQYFGPGTRLTVT.

This chain links TRBV18 with TRBJ2-1; a possible D gene is TRBD2 (5 bases). There are 16 residues in the CDR3. CDR1 and CDR2 from the germline V gene are KGHSH and LQKENI. The V end was cut by 2 bases, the J end by 2 bases, with 13 bases between. The CDR3 region has the DNA TGTGCCAGCTCACCAACTACGGGGAGTGCCTACAATGAGCAGTTCTTC. Protein product: CASSPTTGSAYNEQFF.

The chain recombines TRBV4-1 with TRBJ2-3; 13 bases are a match to TRBD2. The ends lost 5 bases at V and 6 bases at J; junction bases unmatched: 8. Germline V gene sequence: CDR1 MGHRA, CDR2 YSYEKL. The CDR3 has 16 amino acids. CDR3 sequence: CASSDGLAGVLDTQYF. The CDR3 coding sequence is TGCGCCAGCAGCGACGGACTAGCGGGAGTACTCGATACGCAGTATTTT.

The chain links TRBV24-1 to TRBJ2-1; 7 nucleotides match TRBD2. J gave up 4 bases and V 4 bases, and 9 bases lay outside the gene matches. Germline V CDR1 and CDR2: KGHDR, SFDVKD. This CDR3 has 16 residues. The CDR3 nucleotides read TGTGCCACCAGTGACCCGGCGGGAGTAACTTACAATGAGCAGTTCTTC. Residues: CATSDPAGVTYNEQFF.

This clonotype has a count of ten or more. The chain combines TRBV29-1 with TRBJ2-1; 8 nucleotides line up with TRBD2. Germline V lookup: CDR1 SQVTM, CDR2 ANQGSEA. Trimming at V came to 4 bases and at J to 10 bases, leaving 9 bases not matched to a gene. The CDR3 is made up of 13 amino acids. In DNA, the CDR3 is TGCAGCGTTGGATGGGGTAGCGGGACGGAGCAGTTCTTC. Its translation: CSVGWGSGTEQFF.

The chain couples TRBV7-6 to TRBJ2-7; TRBD1 agrees at 7 bases. CDR3 length: 16 residues. With V trimmed by 5 bases and J by 1 base, 11 bases remained unmatched. Germline loops: CDR1 SGHVS, CDR2 FNYEAQ. CDR3 region: CASSPYPGQLSYEQYF. CDR3 sequence (DNA): TGTGCCAGCAGCCCATACCCGGGACAGCTATCCTACGAGCAGTACTTC.

J is TRBJ2-1 and V is TRBV2; weak D call: TRBD1 (5 bases). Trimming pared 1 base from V and 3 bases from J, leaving 7 bases between. The germline CDR1 and CDR2 sequences are SNHLY and FYNNEI. This CDR3 region has 14 residues. The CDR3, as DNA: TGTGCCAGCAGTGAAGGACAGCGCTACAATGAGCAGTTCTTC. This sequence encodes CASSEGQRYNEQFF. The whole variable domain, filled in from reference TRBV2 and TRBJ2-1, reads EPEVTQTPSHQVTQMGQEVILRCVPISNHLYFYWYRQILGQKVEFLVSFYNNEISEKSEIFDDQFSVERPDGSNFTLKIRSTKLEDSAMYFCASSEGQRYNEQFFGPGTRLTVL.

This clonotype was detected many times. J is TRBJ2-7 and V is TRBV3-1; no clear D. Germline CDR1 LGHDT, CDR2 YNNKEL (reference sequence). The CDR3 is made up of 13 amino acids. V was cut by 1 base and J by 3 bases, with 7 bases left in between. CDR3 amino acids: CASSQVSIYEQYF. CDR3 bases: TGTGCCAGCAGCCAAGTATCTATCTACGAGCAGTACTTC.

The V call is TRBV5-1, the J call TRBJ2-3; possibly TRBD1 for D (6 bases). The CDR3 has 17 amino acids. The germline gives CDR1 SGHRS, CDR2 YFSETQ. V was pared by 4 bases and J by 2 bases, with 20 bases between. In nucleotides, the CDR3 is TGCGCCAGCAGCCCGCGATCTTCGGGACATTACACAGATACGCAGTATTTT. Its translation is CASSPRSSGHYTDTQYF.

In its sample, this clonotype was seen a few times. The chain combines TRBV28 with TRBJ1-5; TRBD1 matches at 8 bases. The V segment lost 5 bases and the J segment 2 bases; nucleotides outside the gene matches: 11. This CDR3 is 17 amino acids long. Germline V gene lookup returns CDR1 MDHEN and CDR2 SYDVKM. CDR3 sequence reads: CASSRLPQGAGNQPQHF. CDR3 bases: TGTGCCAGCAGTCGACTACCTCAGGGGGCTGGCAATCAGCCCCAGCATTTT.

This clonotype was counted between two and nine times. The chain is built from TRBV5-1 and TRBJ2-2; TRBD2 is a possible D gene (6 bases). The V end lost 7 bases, the J end lost 0 bases, and 13 bases lay between the germline ends. Germline-derived CDR1 and CDR2 are SGHRS and YFSETQ. The CDR3 sequence is 15 residues long. The CDR3 sequence is CASETAGSNTGELFF. The CDR3 DNA reads as TGCGCCAGCGAAACAGCGGGCTCGAACACCGGGGAGCTGTTTTTT.

In its sample, this clonotype was seen many times. The chain employs TRBV18 and TRBJ2-5; D is undetermined. Trimming took 4 bases from V and 5 from J, leaving 14 bases between them. CDR1 is KGHSH, CDR2 LQKENI, per germline. This CDR3 contains 14 residues. CDR3 amino acids: CASSQDSGGETQYF. The CDR3 bases are TGTGCCAGCTCACAAGACTCAGGTGGCGAGACCCAGTACTTC.

This clonotype was seen only a few times. For the CDR3, the DNA is TGTGCCAGCAGCTTCGGTCGTAGGGTCGGGTATGCGGGAGTTTACGAGCAGTACTTC. Translated, it gives CASSFGRRVGYAGVYEQYF. This chain uses TRBV28 with TRBJ2-7; 7 bases match TRBD2. CDR1 MDHEN and CDR2 SYDVKM come from the germline V gene. V dropped 6 bases and J dropped 4; count of bases not matched to a gene: 24. This CDR3 contains 19 residues.

This clonotype was detected a few times. The chain has TRBV7-3 and TRBJ1-1; the D is unclear. This CDR3 is 13 amino acids long. Trimming pared 3 bases from V and 1 base from J, leaving 6 bases between. The germline V gene has CDR1 SGHTA and CDR2 FQGTGA. This CDR3 is CASSFSKNTEAFF. The CDR3 DNA follows: TGTGCCAGCAGCTTCTCCAAGAACACTGAAGCTTTCTTT.